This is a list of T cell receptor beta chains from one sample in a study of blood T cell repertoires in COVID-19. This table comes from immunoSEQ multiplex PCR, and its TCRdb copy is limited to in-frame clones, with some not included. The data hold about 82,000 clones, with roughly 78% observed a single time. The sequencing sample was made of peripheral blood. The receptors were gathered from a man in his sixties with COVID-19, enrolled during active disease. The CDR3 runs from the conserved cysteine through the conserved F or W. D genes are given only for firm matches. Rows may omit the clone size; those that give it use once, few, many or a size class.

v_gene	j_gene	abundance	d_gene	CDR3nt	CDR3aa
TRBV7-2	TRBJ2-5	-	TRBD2	TGTGCCAGCAGCTTTCAGGGAGGGCGGGAGACCCAGTACTTC	CASSFQGGRETQYF
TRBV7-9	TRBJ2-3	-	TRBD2	TGTGCCAGCAGCTCCTTTAGCGGGAGAACAGATACGCAGTATTTT	CASSSFSGRTDTQYF
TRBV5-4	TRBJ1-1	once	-	TGTGCCAGCAGCTCGACGGGGGAGCCCAACACTGAAGCTTTCTTT	CASSSTGEPNTEAFF
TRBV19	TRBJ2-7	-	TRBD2	TGTGCCAGTAGTATCGGGACTAGCGGGGGGAGATACGAGCAGTACTTC	CASSIGTSGGRYEQYF
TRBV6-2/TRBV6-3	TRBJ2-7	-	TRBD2	TGTGCCAGCAGTTACCCCCTTGGACTAGCGGGTGCCTACGAGCAGTACTTC	CASSYPLGLAGAYEQYF
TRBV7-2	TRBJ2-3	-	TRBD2	TGTGCCAGCAGCCCTGGGGGGGGCACAGATACGCAGTATTTT	CASSPGGGTDTQYF
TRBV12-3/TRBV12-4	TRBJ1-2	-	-	TGTGCCAGCAGTTCCCGAGGGAGCTATGGCTACACCTTC	CASSSRGSYGYTF
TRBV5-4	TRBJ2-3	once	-	TGTGCCAGCAGCTCCCTTCCCTCAGATACGCAGTATTTT	CASSSLPSDTQYF
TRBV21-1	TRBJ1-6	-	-	TGTGCCAGCAGCGGCAGGGTTATGGGTAATTCACCCCTCCACTTT	CASSGRVMGNSPLHF
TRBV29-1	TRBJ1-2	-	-	TGCAGCGTTGTAGGGGGGGGCGGAAACTATGGCTACACCTTC	CSVVGGGGNYGYTF
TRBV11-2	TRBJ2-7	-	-	TGTGCCAGCAGCCTGGTGCGGGGCTACGAGCAGTACTTC	CASSLVRGYEQYF
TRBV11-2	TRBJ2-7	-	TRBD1	TGTGCCAGCAGCTTTGGGACAGGTTTTTCCTACGAGCAGTACTTC	CASSFGTGFSYEQYF
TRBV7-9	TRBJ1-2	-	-	TGTGCCAGCAGCTTACAGATTTCCTATGGCTACACCTTC	CASSLQISYGYTF
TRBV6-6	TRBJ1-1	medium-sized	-	TGTGCCAGCACCCGACAGAATGAAGCTTTCTTT	CASTRQNEAFF
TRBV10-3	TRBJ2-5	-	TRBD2	TGTGCCATCAGTGATCCAGCGGGGGGGTTAGAGACCCAGTACTTC	CAISDPAGGLETQYF
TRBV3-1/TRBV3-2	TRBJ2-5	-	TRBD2	TGTGCCAGCAGCCAAGAGGGCGGACTAGGAGTGGAGACCCAGTACTTC	CASSQEGGLGVETQYF
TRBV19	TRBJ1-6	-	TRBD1	TGTGCCAGTAGTATAGGGGACAGCGGTCGGACACCCCTCCACTTT	CASSIGDSGRTPLHF
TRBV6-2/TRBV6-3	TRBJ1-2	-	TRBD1	TGTGCCAGCAGCCCCGGGACAGGCTTCTATGGCTACACCTTC	CASSPGTGFYGYTF
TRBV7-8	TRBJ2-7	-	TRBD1	TGTGCCAGCAGCCGAGATATCGGGACAGGGGGCGTCGAGCAGTACTTC	CASSRDIGTGGVEQYF
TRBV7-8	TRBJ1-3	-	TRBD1	TGTGCCAGCAGCTTAGCTGTTCAGGGGGCTGCTGGAAACACCATATATTTT	CASSLAVQGAAGNTIYF
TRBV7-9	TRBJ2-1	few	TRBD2	TGTGCCAGCAGCCAGGCAGCGGGGGGATTGTATGAGCAGTTCTTC	CASSQAAGGLYEQFF
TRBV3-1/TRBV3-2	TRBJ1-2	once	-	TGTGCCAGCAGTTCCGCTTGGGCCTACTATGGCTACACCTTC	CASSSAWAYYGYTF
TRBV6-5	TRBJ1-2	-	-	TGTGCCAGCAGTTATGACAGTTCCGGCTACACCTTC	CASSYDSSGYTF
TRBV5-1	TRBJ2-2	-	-	TGCGCCAGCAGCCCGGTTCTTGGGAGCGGGAACACCGGGGAGCTGTTTTTT	CASSPVLGSGNTGELFF
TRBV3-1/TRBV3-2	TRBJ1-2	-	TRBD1	TGTGCCAGCAGCCAGACAGGGAGGCAGAGGGGCTACACCTTC	CASSQTGRQRGYTF
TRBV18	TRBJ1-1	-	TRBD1	TGTGCCAGCTCACAGGGGGCGGTTGCTGAAGCTTTCTTT	CASSQGAVAEAFF
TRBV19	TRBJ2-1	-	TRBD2	TGTGCCAGTACCGGCGGGAGCTCCTACAATGAGCAGTTCTTC	CASTGGSSYNEQFF
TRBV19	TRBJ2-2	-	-	TGTGCCAGTAGTATAGATCGCCAGGGTTACGCCGGGGAGCTGTTTTTT	CASSIDRQGYAGELFF
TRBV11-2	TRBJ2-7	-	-	TGTGCCAGGGACACAGGGTCCGAGCAGTACTTC	CARDTGSEQYF
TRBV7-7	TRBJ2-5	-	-	TGTGCTAGCAGCTTAGATTACGGGGTCCAAGAGACCCAGTACTTC	CASSLDYGVQETQYF
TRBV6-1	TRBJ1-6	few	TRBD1	TGTGCCAGCAGTGAACGAGGACAGGAAGCTTCACCCCTCCACTTT	CASSERGQEASPLHF
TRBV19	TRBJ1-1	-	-	TGTGCCAGTAGTATAGAACGCCGGAGCACTGAAGCTTTCTTT	CASSIERRSTEAFF
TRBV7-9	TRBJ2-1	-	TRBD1	TGTGCCAGCAGCTTAATGGCAGGGGGCTGGGGAAATGAGCAGTTCTTC	CASSLMAGGWGNEQFF
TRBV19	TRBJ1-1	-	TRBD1	TGTGCCAGTAGTAGCGTACGACAGGGGGCGCGCACTGAAGCTTTCTTT	CASSSVRQGARTEAFF
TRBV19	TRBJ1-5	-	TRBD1	TGTGCCAGTAGTATTGCAGGGGGCTTGAGTCAGCCCCAGCATTTT	CASSIAGGLSQPQHF
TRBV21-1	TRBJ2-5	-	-	TGTGCCAGCCTCATCTGCGCTGGTGAGACCCAGTACTTC	CASLICAGETQYF
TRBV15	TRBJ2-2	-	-	TGTGCCACCAGCAGAGAAATCTCCTTCGGGACTAACACCGGGGAGCTGTTTTTT	CATSREISFGTNTGELFF
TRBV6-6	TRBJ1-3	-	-	TGTGCCAGCAGTTACTATAGGGAGAGTGGAAACACCATATATTTT	CASSYYRESGNTIYF
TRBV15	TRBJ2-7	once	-	TGTGCCACCAGCGGGGGACATTCCAGCTCCTACGAGCAGTACTTC	CATSGGHSSSYEQYF
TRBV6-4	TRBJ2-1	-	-	TGTGCCAGCAGCGCCCTAGGCTCCTACAATGAGCAGTTCTTC	CASSALGSYNEQFF
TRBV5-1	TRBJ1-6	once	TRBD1	TGCGCCAGCAGCCGGGACAGGGAAGGTTCACCCCTCCACTTT	CASSRDREGSPLHF
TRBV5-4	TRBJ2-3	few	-	TGTGCCAGCAGCTTGGACCTAGCTAGCACAGATACGCAGTATTTT	CASSLDLASTDTQYF
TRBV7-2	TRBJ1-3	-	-	TGTGCCAGCAGCTTAGGGCGGGGGAGCTCTGGAAACACCATATATTTT	CASSLGRGSSGNTIYF
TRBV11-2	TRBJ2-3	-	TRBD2	TGTGCCAGCAGCTTAGGCGGGACTACCCTTCCCACAGATACGCAGTATTTT	CASSLGGTTLPTDTQYF
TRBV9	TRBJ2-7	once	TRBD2	TGTGCCAGCAGCGTAGCCAGCGGGGGCTTCCACGAGCAGTACTTC	CASSVASGGFHEQYF
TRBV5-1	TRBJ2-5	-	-	TGCGCCAGCAGCCCCATAGCGGGGACAGCCGGTGAGACCCAGTACTTC	CASSPIAGTAGETQYF
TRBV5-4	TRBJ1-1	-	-	TGTGCCAGCAGCCCTCAGGGGATCGCCACTGAAGCTTTCTTT	CASSPQGIATEAFF
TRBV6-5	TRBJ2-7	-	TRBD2	TGTGCCAGCAGTTACACGGGACTAGTTTCGGGCGAGCAGTACTTC	CASSYTGLVSGEQYF
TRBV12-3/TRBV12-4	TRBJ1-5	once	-	TGTGCCAGCAGCAGAAGCAATCAGCCCCAGCATTTT	CASSRSNQPQHF
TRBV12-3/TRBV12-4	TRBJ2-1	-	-	TGTGCCAGCAGTCTAAATGTTGAGCAGTTCTTC	CASSLNVEQFF
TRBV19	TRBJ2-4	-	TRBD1	TGTGCCAGTAGTAGCGACAGGGGGGTGCACATTCAGTACTTC	CASSSDRGVHIQYF
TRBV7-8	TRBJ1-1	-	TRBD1	TGTGCCAGCAGCGGATACCCACAGGGGAAGATGAACACTGAAGCTTTCTTT	CASSGYPQGKMNTEAFF
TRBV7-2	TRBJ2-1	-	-	TGTGCCAGCAACCGCGAGGTAGCGACCTACAATGAGCAGTTCTTC	CASNREVATYNEQFF
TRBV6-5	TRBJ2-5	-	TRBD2	TGTGCCAGCAGCAAAATGCGGGGGGCCTGGGAGACCCAGTACTTC	CASSKMRGAWETQYF
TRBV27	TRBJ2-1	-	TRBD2	TGTGCCAGCAGTTTTGGGACTACCCTTTCTCTAGGTGAGCAGTTCTTC	CASSFGTTLSLGEQFF
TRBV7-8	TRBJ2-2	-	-	TGTGCCAGCAGCTCCTTTCTCGCGGGCCAGGACACCGGGGAGCTGTTTTTT	CASSSFLAGQDTGELFF
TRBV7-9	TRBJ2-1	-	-	TGTGCCAGCACCCGACAGGCCCAACGCAATGAGCAGTTCTTC	CASTRQAQRNEQFF
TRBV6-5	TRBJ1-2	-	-	TGTGCCAGCACCTCTGACAGAACCAACTATGGCTACACCTTC	CASTSDRTNYGYTF
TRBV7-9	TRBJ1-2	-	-	TGTGCCAGCAGCTTCGACTCTGGCTACACCTTC	CASSFDSGYTF